The sample holds a few counts of the clone carrying this T cell receptor beta chain. The antigen is unknown. The TCR beta CDR3 regions underwent amplification using RNA transcripts as the source. RT-PCR in the first round (using the HTBI primer set) targeted the TCR CDR3. Using its own MiXCR run on the multiplex PCR reads, TCRdb lists one record per CDR3 protein. In the table there are roughly 290,000 distinct CDR3 sequences, about an eighth of which are singletons. This record comes from a study of T cells in Graves' hyperthyroidism and ophthalmopathy. Overall study results and limits: Onset of ophthalmopathy came a median roughly 6 months after the model predicted it. Most clonotypes expanded in the thyroid (above 0.001) were also present in blood.

The study collected blood at first hyperthyroidism diagnosis, before any ophthalmopathy symptoms arose. Around 10 ml fresh peripheral blood yielded the PBMCs. This TCR was recovered from a woman in her 30s with Graves' hyperthyroidism that later progressed to Graves' ophthalmopathy. Specimen: blood.

This CDR3 is CSVEGQVLNYGYTF. The CDR3 DNA reads as TGCAGCGTGGAGGGACAAGTCCTTAACTATGGCTACACCTTC. The rearrangement uses TRBV29-1 and TRBJ1-2; TRBD1 is a possible D gene (6 bases). The CDR3 loop spans 14 amino acids. CDR1 is SQVTM, CDR2 ANQGSEA, per germline. Trimming left V 6 bases short and J 1 base short, with 15 bases between.